What follows are 3 T cell receptor beta chains derived from one specimen sequenced in a study of shared clonotypes between healthy human individuals. Measured with immunoSEQ multiplex PCR; TCRdb has only the in-frame clones, and not every one. The sample lists 2 million to 2.5 million clones, approximately 90% occurring once. The sample comprised naive CD4+ T cells from PBMCs. Subset: CD45RA+ positively selected. These receptor sequences come from a young man in good health. Some clones in this sample may be carry-over from other donors' samples.

This sequence joins TRBV7-2 and TRBJ1-4, with 7 bases aligning to TRBD1. CDR1 is SGHTA, CDR2 FQGNSA, per germline. This CDR3 region has 19 residues. V was clipped by 4 bases and J by 0 bases; unmatched bases: 14. CDR3 DNA sequence: TGTGCCAGCAGCTACCGGTCGGCAGGGGGAACCGCAACTAATGAAAAACTGTTTTTT. Encoded protein: CASSYRSAGGTATNEKLFF.

This rearrangement joins TRBV10-1 to TRBJ2-2, with TRBD1 matching 8 bases. The CDR3 loop spans 17 amino acids. The V gene end was trimmed by 10 bases and the J gene end by 0 bases; junction bases not matched to a gene: 13. Germline V lookup: CDR1 WNHNN, CDR2 SYGVQD (reference sequence). The CDR3 DNA reads as TGCGCCAACCCGCCCAGGGGGACAGGCTCGAACACCGGGGAGCTGTTTTTT. Translated, it gives CANPPRGTGSNTGELFF.

The chain combines TRBV7-6 with TRBJ1-4; 7 bases match TRBD1. The trim removed 6 bases at V and 5 bases at J, leaving 6 bases unmatched. The length of the CDR3 is 14 residues. The germline gives CDR1 SGHVS, CDR2 FNYEAQ. The CDR3 nucleotides read TGTGCCAGCAGACCGGACAGGCGGAATGAAAAACTGTTTTTT. This translates into CASRPDRRNEKLFF.